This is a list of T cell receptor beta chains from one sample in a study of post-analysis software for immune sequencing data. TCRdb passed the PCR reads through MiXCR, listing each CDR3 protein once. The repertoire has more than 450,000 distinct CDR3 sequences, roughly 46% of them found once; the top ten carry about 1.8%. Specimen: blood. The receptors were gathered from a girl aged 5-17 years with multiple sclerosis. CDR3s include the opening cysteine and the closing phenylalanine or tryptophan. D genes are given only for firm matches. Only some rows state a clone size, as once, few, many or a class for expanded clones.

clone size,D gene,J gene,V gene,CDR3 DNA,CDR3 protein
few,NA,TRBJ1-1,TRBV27,TGTGCCAGCAGTCCCGACCGGGAGGACACTGAAGCTTTCTTT,CASSPDREDTEAFF
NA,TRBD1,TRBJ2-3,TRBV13,TGTGCCAGCAGCCCCCTCGGACAGGGAGCGACAGATACGCAGTATTTT,CASSPLGQGATDTQYF
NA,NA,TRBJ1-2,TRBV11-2,TGTGCCAGCAGCTTATGGGAGAGCGGCTACACCTTC,CASSLWESGYTF
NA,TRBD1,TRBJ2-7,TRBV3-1,TGTGCCAGCAGCCAAGGGGACAGGGTCGAGCAGTACTTC,CASSQGDRVEQYF
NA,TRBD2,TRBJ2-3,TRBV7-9,TGTGCCAGCAGGCCTCTAGCGGGTCGAAGCACAGATACGCAGTATTTT,CASRPLAGRSTDTQYF
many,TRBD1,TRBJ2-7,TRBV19,TGTGCCAGTAGTTCCTACAGGGGGGACTACGAGCAGTACTTC,CASSSYRGDYEQYF
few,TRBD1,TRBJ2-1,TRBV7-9,TGTGCCAGCAGCCCTAGGACAGGGCTAGATGAGCAGTTCTTC,CASSPRTGLDEQFF
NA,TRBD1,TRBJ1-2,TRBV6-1,TGTGCCAGCGGGGGGACAGGGACCGCTGCTGGCTACACCTTC,CASGGTGTAAGYTF
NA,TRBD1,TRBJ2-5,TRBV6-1,TGTGCCAGCAGTGAACGGGGACAGGCGCCCTACGGGCAGTACTTC,CASSERGQAPYGQYF
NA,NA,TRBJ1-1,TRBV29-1,TGCAGCGTTGTTAACCCCTTAAGTTCGGTGGCTTTCTTT,CSVVNPLSSVAFF
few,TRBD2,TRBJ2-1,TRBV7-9,TGTGCCAGCAGCCCTCGGACTAGCGGGGCCCGGACCTACAATGAGCAGTTCTTC,CASSPRTSGARTYNEQFF
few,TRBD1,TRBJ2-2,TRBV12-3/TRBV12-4,TGTGCCAGTCAGTCGTACAGGGGCGACACCGGGGAGCTGTTTTTT,CASQSYRGDTGELFF
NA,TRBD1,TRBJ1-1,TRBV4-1,TGCGCCAGCAGCCAAGCTATACAGGGACAGCCGAACACTGAAGCTTTCTTT,CASSQAIQGQPNTEAFF
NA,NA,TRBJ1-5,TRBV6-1,TGTGCCAGCAGTTCCGAGACAGGAGGAGGGCAGCCCCAGCATTTT,CASSSETGGGQPQHF
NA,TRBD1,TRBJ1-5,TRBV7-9,TGTGCCAGCGGCGGGACAGAATATAGCAATCAGCCCCAGCATTTT,CASGGTEYSNQPQHF
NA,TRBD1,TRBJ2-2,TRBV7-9,TGTGCCAGCAGCCCTCAAACAGGGGCCGGGGAGCTGTTTTTT,CASSPQTGAGELFF
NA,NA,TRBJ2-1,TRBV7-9,TGTGCCAGCAGCTCCTCGGCCCCAGTTACCTACAATGAGCAGTTCTTC,CASSSSAPVTYNEQFF
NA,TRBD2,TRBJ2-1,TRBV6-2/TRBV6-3,TGTGCCAGCAGTCTACCTAATTGGGCTAGCGGGGGGTCGACCTACAATGAGCAGTTCTTC,CASSLPNWASGGSTYNEQFF
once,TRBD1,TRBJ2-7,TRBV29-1,TGCAGCGCCGGACAGGAGACCTGCGAGCAGTACTTC,CSAGQETCEQYF
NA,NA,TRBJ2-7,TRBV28,TGTGCCAGCAGGCTGACAGGTTACGAGCAGTACTTC,CASRLTGYEQYF
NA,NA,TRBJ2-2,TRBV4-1,TGCGCCAGCAGCCAAGGCAACCGGGCCGACACCGGGGAGCTGTTTTTT,CASSQGNRADTGELFF
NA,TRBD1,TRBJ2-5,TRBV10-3,TGTGCCGTGGGGACAGCCCAAAGGAAGCAGTACTTC,CAVGTAQRKQYF
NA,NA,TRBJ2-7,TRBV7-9,TGTGCCAGCAGCTTAGCGCGTGGCCTTACCTCCTACGAGCAGTACTTC,CASSLARGLTSYEQYF
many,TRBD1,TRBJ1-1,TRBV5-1,TGCGCCAGCAGCTCGGGACAGCCGAACACTGAAGCTTTCTTT,CASSSGQPNTEAFF
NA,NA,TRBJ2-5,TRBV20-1,TGCAGTGCTAGAGATGCGAGTGGGGGTTCGGCGCAGTACTTC,CSARDASGGSAQYF
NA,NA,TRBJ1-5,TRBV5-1,TGCGCCAGTCAGGGTCAGCCCCAGCATTTT,CASQGQPQHF
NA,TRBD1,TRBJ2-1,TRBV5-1,TGCGCCAGCAGCTCCATTGGTGGGACAGGGAGTGGTGAGCAGTTCTTC,CASSSIGGTGSGEQFF
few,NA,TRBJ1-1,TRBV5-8,TGTGCCAGCAGCTTGATGGGGGGAACTGAAGCTTTCTTT,CASSLMGGTEAFF
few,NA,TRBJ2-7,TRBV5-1,TGCGCCAGCAGCTTAGTGGGGTTGAGCGAGCAGTACTTC,CASSLVGLSEQYF
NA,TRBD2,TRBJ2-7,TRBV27,TGTGCCAGCAGCCCCCATTCTGCGGGAGGGTACGAGCAGTACTTC,CASSPHSAGGYEQYF
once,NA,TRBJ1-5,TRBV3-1,TGTGCCAGCAGCAAATCCAGGGTCGGTCAGCCCCAGCATTTT,CASSKSRVGQPQHF
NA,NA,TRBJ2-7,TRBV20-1,TGCAGTGCTAGCGGCGGCCCTTCCTACGAGCAGTACTTC,CSASGGPSYEQYF
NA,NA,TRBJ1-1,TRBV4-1,TGCGCCAGCAGCCCGTTGACAGGGAACACTGAAGCTTTCTTT,CASSPLTGNTEAFF
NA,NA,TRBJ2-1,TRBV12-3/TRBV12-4,TGTGCCAGCACCGCGGACGGAACGTCCTACAATGAGCAGTTCTTC,CASTADGTSYNEQFF
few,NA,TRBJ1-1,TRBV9,TGTGCCAGCAGCGTAAACCTGGGGGATGAAGCTTTCTTT,CASSVNLGDEAFF
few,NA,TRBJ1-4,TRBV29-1,TGCAGCGTTGGCTTTTTAGGAACAGCTAATGAAAAACTGTTTTTT,CSVGFLGTANEKLFF
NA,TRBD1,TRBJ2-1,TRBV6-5,TGTGCCAGCAGACAGGGGGCGAATAGGAATGAGCAGTTCTTC,CASRQGANRNEQFF
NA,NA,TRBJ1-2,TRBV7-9,TGTGCCAGCAGCTCACGGTCGGGTGAAGGCTACACCTTC,CASSSRSGEGYTF
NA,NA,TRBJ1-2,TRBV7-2,TGTGCCAGCAAAAAGGCCACTAAGGGGGGCTATGGCTACACCTTC,CASKKATKGGYGYTF
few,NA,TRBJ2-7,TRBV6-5,TGTGCCAGCAGTTACTACCCCTACGAGCAGTACTTC,CASSYYPYEQYF
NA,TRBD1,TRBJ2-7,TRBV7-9,TGTGCCAGCAGCTTTCCGGGACAGGGAGGGTCCTACGAGCAGTACTTC,CASSFPGQGGSYEQYF
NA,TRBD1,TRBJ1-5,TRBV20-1,TGCAGTGCTATTAAATCAGGGGGACCTCTAAATCAGCCCCAGCATTTT,CSAIKSGGPLNQPQHF
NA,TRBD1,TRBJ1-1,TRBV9,TGTGCCAGCAGCCCATTACAGGGGCCCTACACTGAAGCTTTCTTT,CASSPLQGPYTEAFF
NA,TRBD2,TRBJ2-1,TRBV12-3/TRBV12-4,TGTGCCAGCAGTACGAGCGGGAGGGCCTACAATGAGCAGTTCTTC,CASSTSGRAYNEQFF
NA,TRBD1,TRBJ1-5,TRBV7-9,TGTGCCAGCAGCCCAGAGGGGGCTGGGCCCCAGCATTTT,CASSPEGAGPQHF
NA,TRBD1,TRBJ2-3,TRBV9,TGTGCCAGCAGCGTCCGCGACAGGGACGCAGATACGCAGTATTTT,CASSVRDRDADTQYF
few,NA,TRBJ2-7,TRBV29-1,TGCAGCGCCATGGACAGCTACGAGCAGTACTTC,CSAMDSYEQYF
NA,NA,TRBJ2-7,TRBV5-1,TGCGCCAGCAGCTTAATTTTGACGTACGAGCAGTACTTC,CASSLILTYEQYF
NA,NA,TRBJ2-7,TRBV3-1,TGTGCCAGCAGCCAATACGACAGGCGTAACTACGAGCAGTACTTC,CASSQYDRRNYEQYF
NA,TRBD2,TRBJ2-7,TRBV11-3,TGTGCCAGCAGCCCCCCTAGCGGGAGCTCTCGAGAGCAGTACTTC,CASSPPSGSSREQYF
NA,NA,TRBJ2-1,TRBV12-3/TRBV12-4,TGTGCCAGCAGTTTTGTAGGGACCAATGAGCAGTTCTTC,CASSFVGTNEQFF
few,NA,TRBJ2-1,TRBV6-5,TGTGCCAGCACTTGGGTCGGAAACAATGAGCAGTTCTTC,CASTWVGNNEQFF
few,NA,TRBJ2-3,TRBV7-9,TGTGCCAGCAGCTTAGTAGGCCAGCTTACAGATACGCAGTATTTT,CASSLVGQLTDTQYF
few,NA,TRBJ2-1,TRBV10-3,TGTGCCACCGGCGCATCTGGGGATGAGCAGTTCTTC,CATGASGDEQFF
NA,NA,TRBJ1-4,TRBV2,TGTGCCAGCGTTCAGACGGCAACTAATGAAAAACTGTTTTTT,CASVQTATNEKLFF
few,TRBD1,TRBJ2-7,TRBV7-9,TGTGCCAGCAGCACCGGACAGGGTGTGTACTTC,CASSTGQGVYF
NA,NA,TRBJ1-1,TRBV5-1,TGCGCCAGCAGCTTGAATACGGGGAACACTGAAGCTTTCTTT,CASSLNTGNTEAFF
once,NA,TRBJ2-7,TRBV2,TGTGCCAGCAGCGCTACCGGGACACTGTCCTACGAGCAGTACTTC,CASSATGTLSYEQYF
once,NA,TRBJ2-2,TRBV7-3,TGTGCCAGCAGCTTAACCAGGGACTCGAACACCGGGGAGCTGTTTTTT,CASSLTRDSNTGELFF